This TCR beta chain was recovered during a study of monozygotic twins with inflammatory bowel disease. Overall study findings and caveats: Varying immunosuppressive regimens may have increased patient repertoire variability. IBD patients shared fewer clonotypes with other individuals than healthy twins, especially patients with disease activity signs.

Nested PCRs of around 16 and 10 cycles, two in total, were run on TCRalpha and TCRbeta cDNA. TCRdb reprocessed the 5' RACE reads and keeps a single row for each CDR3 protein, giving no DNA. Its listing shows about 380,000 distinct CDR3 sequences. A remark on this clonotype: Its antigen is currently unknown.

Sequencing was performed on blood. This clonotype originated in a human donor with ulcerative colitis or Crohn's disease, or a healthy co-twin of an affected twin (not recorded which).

The CDR3 here is CASSRGVSPPYEQYF. The rearrangement uses TRBV7-3 and TRBJ2-7; with no DNA, the TCRdb D assignment of TRBD2 cannot be verified. The CDR3 sequence is 15 residues long. CDR1 SGHTA and CDR2 FQGTGA come from the germline V gene.